The clone carrying this T cell receptor beta chain has at least ten counts. The sample comes from a study of T-cell memory formation after mild COVID-19. A single record per CDR3 protein comes from TCRdb applying MiXCR to the 5' RACE reads. Altogether approximately 200,000 distinct CDR3 sequences are present, 16% being singletons, with the ten largest covering roughly 2.1%. The CDR3 covers 13 residues. CDR1 is SGHNT, CDR2 YYREEE, per germline (reference sequence). V lost 0 bases and J lost 2, with 6 bases in between. The chain employs TRBV5-4 and TRBJ2-7, with D unresolved. Sequenced input: PBMCs or a T cell subset sorted from them (not recorded which). This TCR was sampled from an adult woman who had mild COVID-19 (a few samples of this study predate the infection). Cell type and time point are not known. DNA for the CDR3: TGTGCCAGCAGCTTGGACAGTGCCTACGAGCAGTACTTC. Residues: CASSLDSAYEQYF. Full variable domain (outside the CDR3, taken from reference TRBV5-4 and TRBJ2-7): ETGVTQSPTHLIKTRGQQVTLRCSSQSGHNTVSWYQQALGQGPQFIFQYYREEENGRGNFPPRFSGLQFPNYSSELNVNALELDDSALYLCASSLDSAYEQYFGPGTRLTVT.